This T cell receptor (beta chain) was profiled in a study of regulatory T cells in long-lasting Graves disease. As to this clonotype: The antigen remains undetermined.

Study-wide results and caveats: Newly diagnosed patients shared 950 to 1,000 public clonotypes; persistent patients shared some 2,600.

To make TCR beta libraries, researchers used iRepertoire HTBI primers and Arm-PCR of CDR3 regions. In TCRdb, the multiplex PCR reads were re-called with MiXCR into one record per CDR3 protein. The sample includes 600,000 to 650,000 distinct CDR3 sequences, roughly 15% of them seen just once. The time point denotes: newly diagnosed GD, antithyroid drugs for less than 3 months. With RNA extracted from PBMCs as input, the TCR library was made. Guidelines of the American Thyroid Association were used to diagnose Graves' disease. This same sample was also taken into another study, of T cells in Graves' hyperthyroidism and ophthalmopathy. As that study records: Patients with uncontrolled infections, other autoimmune diseases, pregnancy or lactation were excluded.

The clonotype originates from a woman aged 25 to 39 with Graves disease. The material sequenced was peripheral blood mononuclear cells (PBMCs), taken at new diagnosis, from a patient treated with antithyroid drugs.

The CDR3 loop is CASRNDRARVAGANVLTF. The CDR3 region has the DNA TGTGCCAGCAGGAATGATAGGGCTAGGGTTGCAGGGGCCAACGTCCTGACTTTC. The V and J genes are TRBV6-1 and TRBJ2-6; D call uncertain. V was clipped by 6 bases and J by 4 bases, with 22 bases between them. There are 18 residues in the CDR3. The V gene's germline CDR1 is MNHNS and CDR2 SASEGT.